This T cell receptor (beta chain) was profiled in a study of T cell responses to AZD1222 COVID-19 vaccine. General observations from the study: Spike-wide vaccine-associated CD4 TCRs dominated at 160-218 and 743-854. Just 5 to 7 AZD1222 recipients tested seropositive at baseline. Scientists sampled the repertoires only once the peak T cell response had passed.

Germline CDR1 SEHNR, CDR2 FQNEAQ (reference sequence). There are 15 residues in the CDR3. Trimming removed 5 bases at V and 3 bases at J, with 13 bases between. Sequencing used immunoSEQ multiplex PCR; TCRdb keeps in-frame clones, though not all of them. This table has 150,000 to 170,000 clones, more than 75% appearing once. Details on this clone: The target antigen is unknown.

This specimen consisted of peripheral blood, obtained on day 0 of AZD1222 vaccination. This TCR was sampled from an adult in good health. This chain joins TRBV7-9 and TRBJ1-4, with D unclear. This CDR3 is CASSPPGSANEKLFF. For the CDR3, the DNA is TGTGCCAGCAGCCCTCCGGGGTCTGCTAATGAAAAACTGTTTTTT. Complete variable domain (other parts from reference TRBV7-9 and TRBJ1-4): DTGVSQNPRHKITKRGQNVTFRCDPISEHNRLYWYRQTLGQGPEFLTYFQNEAQLEKSRLLSDRFSAERPKGSFSTLEIQRTEQGDSAMYLCASSPPGSANEKLFFGSGTQLSVL.